One sample yielded the 22 T cell receptor beta chains listed below, sequenced in a study of blood T cell repertoires in COVID-19. Only in-frame clones appear in the TCRdb table, and some are missing; sequencing was by immunoSEQ multiplex PCR. The top ten hold about 10% of the sample, which has just over 250,000 clones, approximately 88% seen once. Sequencing used peripheral blood. The receptors come from a woman in her 70s with COVID-19, enrolled during active disease.

J is TRBJ2-7 and V is TRBV27; TRBD2 matches 13 bases. Per germline, CDR1 MNHEY and CDR2 SMNVEV (reference sequence). The V gene end was trimmed by 2 bases and the J gene end by 6 bases; junction bases not matched to a gene: 10. The CDR3 spans 17 residues. The CDR3: CASSLEGTSGMYSEQYF. DNA of the CDR3: TGTGCCAGCAGTTTAGAGGGGACTAGCGGGATGTATAGCGAGCAGTACTTC.

The rearrangement uses TRBV7-9 and TRBJ2-5, with D perhaps matching TRBD1 (6 bases). The length of the CDR3 is 15 residues. Germline V CDR1 and CDR2: SEHNR, FQNEAQ (reference sequence). V was shortened by 5 bases and J by 1 base, with 14 bases between the two germline ends. This CDR3 is CASSPMGRGQETQYF. DNA of the CDR3: TGTGCCAGCAGCCCTATGGGCAGGGGCCAAGAGACCCAGTACTTC.

This chain joins TRBV14 and TRBJ1-3; 7 bases are shared with TRBD1. Germline V gives CDR1 SGHDN, CDR2 FVKESK. The V segment lost 3 bases and the J segment 2 bases; nucleotides outside the gene matches: 7. The CDR3 totals 16 residues. The CDR3 DNA follows: TGTGCCAGCAGCCAGGAGACAGGGATCGCTGGAAACACCATATATTTT. This translates into CASSQETGIAGNTIYF.

The gene calls are TRBV5-4 and TRBJ2-7; no firm D call. The CDR3 is 16 amino acids. CDR1 is SGHNT and CDR2 is YYREEE in the germline V gene (reference sequence). With 0 bases removed from V and 2 bases from J, the gap between germline ends came to 15 bases. The CDR3, as DNA: TGTGCCAGCAGCTTGGCCGGTAAACTTTCCACCTACGAGCAGTACTTC. Protein: CASSLAGKLSTYEQYF.

This clone came up a few times. The chain links TRBV7-3 to TRBJ2-7; weak D call: TRBD2 (6 bases). The CDR3 totals 13 residues. The V gene lost 6 bases and the J gene lost 6 bases, with 15 bases spanning the gap. Germline CDR1 is SGHTA and CDR2 is FQGTGA. CDR3 sequence (DNA): TGTGCCAGCAGTCGGGGGATCGGGCTCGAGCAGTACTTC. As protein: CASSRGIGLEQYF.

The rearrangement uses TRBV2 and TRBJ2-7; 7 nucleotides agree with TRBD1. Losses at the gene ends were 7 bases for V and 2 bases for J; bases not matched to a gene: 5. Germline V gene sequence: CDR1 SNHLY, CDR2 FYNNEI. The CDR3 contains 13 residues. CDR3 sequence reads: CASKHGQAYEQYF. The CDR3 DNA follows: TGTGCCAGCAAACACGGACAGGCCTACGAGCAGTACTTC.

CDR3 region: CASRRDRDHPEAFF. DNA for the CDR3: TGTGCCAGCAGGCGGGACAGGGATCATCCTGAAGCTTTCTTT. The chain couples TRBV2 to TRBJ1-1, with TRBD1 matching 9 bases. The trim removed 6 bases at V and 6 bases at J, leaving 8 bases unmatched. The CDR3 covers 14 residues. CDR1 is SNHLY, CDR2 FYNNEI, per germline.

This clone was detected ten times or more. The chain uses TRBV10-3 and TRBJ2-7; D not resolved. V lost 1 base and J lost 0, with 10 bases in between. The CDR3 loop spans 15 amino acids. CDR1 and CDR2 from the germline V gene are ENHRY and SYGVKD. CDR3 DNA sequence: TGTGCCATCAGTGAGTTAGGAGCCGGCTCCTACGAGCAGTACTTC. Translating gives CAISELGAGSYEQYF.

V and J are TRBV5-1 and TRBJ1-5; D unresolved. With 0 bases removed from V and 0 bases from J, the gap between germline ends came to 10 bases. Germline CDR1 is SGHRS and CDR2 is YFSETQ. The length of the CDR3 is 16 residues. The CDR3 sequence is CASSLAPGYSNQPQHF. CDR3 in DNA: TGCGCCAGCAGCTTGGCCCCAGGATATAGCAATCAGCCCCAGCATTTT.

V is TRBV6-5 and J is TRBJ1-2, with D hard to call. The germline V gene encodes CDR1 MNHEY and CDR2 SVGAGI. Trimming took 2 bases from V and 6 from J, leaving 10 bases between them. The length of the CDR3 is 13 residues. In DNA, the CDR3 is TGTGCCAGCAGTTACCTCGAGGGAGATGGCTACACCTTC. Translated: CASSYLEGDGYTF.

This CDR3 is CASSWDSGNTGELFF. The CDR3 bases are TGTGCCAGCAGCTGGGATAGCGGGAACACCGGGGAGCTGTTTTTT. The V gene is TRBV5-6, the J gene TRBJ2-2, with a tentative D call TRBD2 (6 bases). The CDR3 loop spans 15 amino acids. V was shortened by 3 bases and J by 1 base, with 10 bases between the two germline ends. In germline, CDR1 is SGHDT, CDR2 YYEEEE.

The chain joins TRBV9 to TRBJ2-7; perhaps TRBD1 as D (6 bases). The CDR3 loop spans 15 amino acids. Germline CDR1 and CDR2: SGDLS and YYNGEE. Trimming shortened V by 5 bases and J by 0 bases, and 15 bases separated the two germline ends. The CDR3 loop is CASSADRKNSYEQYF. CDR3 in DNA: TGTGCCAGCAGTGCCGACAGGAAAAACTCCTACGAGCAGTACTTC. Full variable domain (rest looked up from reference TRBV9 and TRBJ2-7): DSGVTQTPKHLITATGQRVTLRCSPRSGDLSVYWYQQSLDQGLQFLIQYYNGEERAKGNILERFSAQQFPDLHSELNLSSLELGDSALYFCASSADRKNSYEQYFGPGTRLTVT.

The V call is TRBV28, the J call TRBJ2-7; TRBD1 aligns across 7 bases. J gave up 8 bases and V 6 bases, and 10 bases lay outside the gene matches. Germline V CDR1 and CDR2: MDHEN, SYDVKM. This CDR3 region has 13 residues. The CDR3 here is CASSGTAHGKQYF. CDR3 sequence (DNA): TGTGCCAGCAGCGGGACAGCCCACGGGAAGCAGTACTTC.

The chain has TRBV7-2 and TRBJ2-1; D ambiguous. Trimming left V 3 bases short and J 7 bases short, with 7 bases between. This CDR3 comprises 12 residues. Germline assignment: CDR1 SGHTA and CDR2 FQGNSA. Here the CDR3 reads CASSFGRNEQFF. The CDR3 DNA sequence: TGTGCCAGCAGCTTTGGGCGTAATGAGCAGTTCTTC.

V gene TRBV4-1 combines with J gene TRBJ1-3; 8 bases are a match to TRBD1. V dropped 3 bases and J dropped 2; count of bases not matched to a gene: 0. Germline V gene data show CDR1 as MGHRA and CDR2 as YSYEKL. The CDR3 sequence is 14 residues long. The DNA for the CDR3 is TGCGCCAGCAGCCAGGACAGGGCTGGAAACACCATATATTTT. Translation gives CASSQDRAGNTIYF.

This clone has only one observation. This sequence joins TRBV19 and TRBJ1-6; TRBD1 agrees at 10 bases. Germline V lookup: CDR1 LNHDA, CDR2 SQIVND (reference sequence). J was trimmed by 10 bases and V by 6 bases; bases with no gene match: 9. The CDR3 loop spans 15 amino acids. The CDR3 region has the DNA TGTGCCAGTAGCCGCGCCGGGACAGGGGAATCACCCCTCCACTTT. This translates into CASSRAGTGESPLHF.

This clone has at least ten counts. This rearrangement joins TRBV5-8 to TRBJ1-6; D gene uncertain. Germline CDR1 reads SGHTS; CDR2 reads YDEGEE. The CDR3 totals 13 residues. Trimming pared 2 bases from V and 8 bases from J, leaving 8 bases between. The CDR3 DNA is TGTGCCAGCAGCTTAAATCCGGATTCACCCCTCCACTTT. The encoded protein is CASSLNPDSPLHF.

The rearrangement uses TRBV4-1 and TRBJ1-5, with 8 bases identical to TRBD1. V was clipped by 4 bases and J by 2 bases; unmatched bases: 7. Germline V gives CDR1 MGHRA, CDR2 YSYEKL. The CDR3 has 16 residues. DNA of the CDR3: TGCGCCAGCAGCCTAGACAGGGGATACGGCAATCAGCCCCAGCATTTT. It encodes CASSLDRGYGNQPQHF.

A few counts support this clone. This chain joins TRBV11-2 and TRBJ2-7; D may be TRBD1 (6 bases). Per the germline V gene, CDR1 is SGHAT and CDR2 is FQNNGV. The CDR3 has 14 residues. V lost 5 bases, J lost 4 bases, and 15 bases lay in between. The CDR3 coding sequence is TGTGCCAGCAGCCGAAGGACAGCTTCATACGAGCAGTACTTC. Translation: CASSRRTASYEQYF.

This chain uses TRBV6-6 with TRBJ1-5, with 12 bases identical to TRBD1. CDR3 length: 15 residues. The V gene's germline CDR1 is MNHNY and CDR2 SVGAGI (reference sequence). Unmatched junction bases numbered 5, after V lost 5 bases and J lost 6 bases. The CDR3 region is CASSQGQGAGQPQHF. The CDR3 DNA reads as TGTGCCAGCAGTCAGGGACAGGGGGCAGGTCAGCCCCAGCATTTT.

The V call is TRBV3-1 (or the pseudogene TRBV3-2), the J call TRBJ2-5; TRBD2 matches 11 bases. Germline-derived CDR1 and CDR2 are LGHDT and YNNKEL (reference sequence). V trimming: 5 bases; J trimming: 4 bases; junction bases outside the gene matches: 9. The CDR3 is made up of 16 amino acids. The CDR3 sequence: CASSLSTSGRGETQYF. CDR3 nucleotides: TGTGCCAGCAGCTTGAGCACTAGCGGGAGAGGAGAGACCCAGTACTTC.

The sample holds one count of this clone. The rearrangement links TRBV6-1 to TRBJ1-5; 11 bases are a match to TRBD1. The CDR3 runs to 16 residues. Looked up from germline, CDR1 is MNHNS and CDR2 is SASEGT. The ends lost 3 bases at V and 5 bases at J; junction bases unmatched: 6. The CDR3, as DNA: TGTGCCAGCAGTGACCCTGGACAGGGGGCGGATCAGCCCCAGCATTTT. Translated, it gives CASSDPGQGADQPQHF.